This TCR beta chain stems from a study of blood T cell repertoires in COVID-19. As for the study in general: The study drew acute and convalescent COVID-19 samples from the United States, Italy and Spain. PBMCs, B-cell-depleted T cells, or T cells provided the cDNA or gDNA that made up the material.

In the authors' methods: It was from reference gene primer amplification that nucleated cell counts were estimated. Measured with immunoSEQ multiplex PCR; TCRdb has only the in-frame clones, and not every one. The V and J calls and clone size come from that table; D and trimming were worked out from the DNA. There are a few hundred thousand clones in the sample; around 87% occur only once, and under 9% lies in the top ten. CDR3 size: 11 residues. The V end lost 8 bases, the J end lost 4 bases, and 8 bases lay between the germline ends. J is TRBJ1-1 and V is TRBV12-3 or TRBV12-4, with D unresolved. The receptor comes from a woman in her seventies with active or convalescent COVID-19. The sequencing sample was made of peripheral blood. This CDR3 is CASGVGTEAFF. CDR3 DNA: TGTGCCAGCGGAGTGGGCACTGAAGCTTTCTTT.